A single sample gave rise to the 28 T cell receptor beta chains below, sequenced in a study of shared clonotypes between healthy human individuals. The data were produced by immunoSEQ multiplex PCR, yet TCRdb's version contains in-frame clones alone and is incomplete. The table has over 850,000 clones, 75% to 85% seen once. Material for sequencing was memory CD4+ T cells from PBMCs. Subset denoted: CD45RA-negative fraction. These receptors were collected from a man younger than 35 in good health. Some clones in this sample may be carry-over from other donors' samples.

The V call is TRBV10-3, the J call TRBJ1-2; no reliable D call. The CDR3 is made up of 14 amino acids. Trimming removed 2 bases from V and 4 bases from J, with 11 bases in between. Germline V gene data show CDR1 as ENHRY and CDR2 as SYGVKD. CDR3 sequence: CAISENAPAYGYTF. As DNA, the CDR3 is TGTGCCATCAGTGAGAATGCCCCGGCCTATGGCTACACCTTC.

The chain has TRBV18 and TRBJ2-2, with 10 nucleotides matching TRBD1. The CDR3 is made up of 17 amino acids. V shed 2 bases and J 5 bases; nucleotides not matched to a gene: 8. Germline values: CDR1 KGHSH, CDR2 LQKENI. CDR3 sequence (DNA): TGTGCCAGCTCACCATCCCGACAGGGGGCGCTTACCGGGGAGCTGTTTTTT. Protein product: CASSPSRQGALTGELFF.

The rearrangement links TRBV12-5 to TRBJ2-1; D assignment may be TRBD1 or TRBD2 (6 bases each). CDR3 size: 13 residues. Germline V gene sequence: CDR1 LGHNT, CDR2 FRNRAP. Deletions cut 8 bases from V and 6 bases from J, with 14 bases between. CDR3 sequence reads: CASSRGGINEQFF. CDR3 DNA sequence: TGTGCTAGTTCCAGGGGCGGGATCAATGAGCAGTTCTTC.

The genes are TRBV28 and TRBJ1-5, with D unresolved. The germline V and J ends were trimmed by 2 bases and 7 bases, with 15 bases remaining between them. Per germline, CDR1 MDHEN and CDR2 SYDVKM. The CDR3 is 15 residues long. The CDR3: CASSLGGSGRQPQHF. The CDR3 nucleotides are TGTGCCAGCAGTTTAGGTGGGTCAGGCCGGCAGCCCCAGCATTTT.

In this sample, this clone turned up once. The chain joins TRBV6-5 to TRBJ2-7; D might be TRBD1 (5 bases). This CDR3 has 13 residues. CDR1 is MNHEY, CDR2 SVGAGI, per germline. Trimming pared 4 bases from V and 2 bases from J, leaving 9 bases between. CDR3 DNA sequence: TGTGCCAGCAGTTGGCAGGGAACCTACGAGCAGTACTTC. Translating gives CASSWQGTYEQYF.

The chain couples TRBV28 to TRBJ2-1, with 7 bases aligning to TRBD1. V shed 5 bases, J shed 15 bases, and the junction held 7 bases outside the gene matches. This CDR3 comprises 11 residues. CDR1 is MDHEN and CDR2 is SYDVKM in the germline V gene. The CDR3 bases are TGTGCCAGCAGTCTGACAGGGATGTGGTTCTTC. Translating it yields CASSLTGMWFF.

The J gene is TRBJ2-5, the V gene TRBV5-1; D is possibly TRBD1 (5 bases). V lost 4 bases, J lost 5 bases, and 15 bases lay in between. Germline V gene sequence: CDR1 SGHRS, CDR2 YFSETQ. The CDR3 covers 14 residues. The DNA for the CDR3 is TGCGCCAGCAGCAAGGACACTGGCGAGGAGACCCAGTACTTC. Its protein is CASSKDTGEETQYF.

The chain recombines TRBV15 with TRBJ1-4, with a weak D call TRBD1 (6 bases). The V gene's germline CDR1 is LNHNV and CDR2 YYDKDF (reference sequence). V shed 3 bases and J shed 4 bases, with 12 bases lying between them. The CDR3 has 15 amino acids. CDR3: CATSRGAVVNEKLFF. CDR3 sequence (DNA): TGTGCCACCAGCAGGGGGGCGGTAGTTAATGAAAAACTGTTTTTT.

The chain recombines TRBV27 with TRBJ1-5; tentatively, D is TRBD1 (5 bases). Germline assignment: CDR1 MNHEY and CDR2 SMNVEV (reference sequence). The CDR3 runs to 14 residues. V lost 3 bases to trimming and J lost 7 bases, with 13 bases between them. DNA of the CDR3: TGTGCCAGCAGTTTTCTGGGAGGGGACCAGCCCCAGCATTTT. Translating it yields CASSFLGGDQPQHF.

The chain recombines TRBV11-2 with TRBJ2-1; D may match TRBD1 or TRBD2 (6 bases each). CDR1 is SGHAT, CDR2 FQNNGV, per germline. The CDR3 is 15 amino acids. Trimming left V 5 bases short and J 7 bases short, with 18 bases between. The CDR3 DNA is TGTGCCAGCAGCCCCTATGGGGGGCAACGGAATGAGCAGTTCTTC. As protein: CASSPYGGQRNEQFF. Together with reference TRBV11-2 and TRBJ2-1, the CDR3 gives the full variable domain: EAGVAQSPRYKIIEKRQSVAFWCNPISGHATLYWYQQILGQGPKLLIQFQNNGVVDDSQLPKDRFSAERLKGVDSTLKIQPAKLEDSAVYLCASSPYGGQRNEQFFGPGTRLTVL.

This clone was found once. The CDR3 loop is CASRNTGGVETQYF. DNA for the CDR3: TGTGCCAGCAGAAACACAGGGGGCGTGGAGACCCAGTACTTC. The rearrangement uses TRBV6-1 and TRBJ2-5; TRBD1 aligns across 9 bases. V shed 6 bases, J shed 5 bases, and the junction held 7 bases outside the gene matches. The CDR3 runs to 14 residues. Per the germline V gene, CDR1 is MNHNS and CDR2 is SASEGT.

This clone was counted many times. Other DNA sequences within the sample encode an identical CDR3. The V and J genes are TRBV4-3 and TRBJ1-2, with TRBD1 identical over 10 bases. CDR1 and CDR2 from the germline V gene are LGHNA and YSLEER. V was clipped by 3 bases and J by 1 base; unmatched bases: 5. The CDR3 runs 16 residues. CDR3 in DNA: TGCGCCAGCAGCCAGGACAGGGGGAACCGTAACTATGGCTACACCTTC. Amino acid sequence: CASSQDRGNRNYGYTF.

The chain employs TRBV9 and TRBJ1-3; D is ambiguous. CDR1 SGDLS and CDR2 YYNGEE come from the germline V gene. The CDR3 loop spans 15 amino acids. V dropped 4 bases and J dropped 3 bases, with 14 bases sitting between them. The chain's CDR3 is CASSPSGRSGNTIYF. CDR3 bases: TGTGCCAGCAGCCCCTCCGGGCGGAGTGGAAACACCATATATTTT.

As concerns this clone: A far larger clone is only one base removed, so a read error is likely. The chain combines TRBV29-1 with TRBJ1-1; 7 bases align to TRBD1. The V segment lost 6 bases and the J segment 8 bases; nucleotides outside the gene matches: 15. From germline, CDR1 is SQVTM and CDR2 ANQGSEA. This CDR3 spans 14 amino acids. The CDR3 nucleotides are TGCAGCGTAGCAAACCGGGACAGCTCTTTAGAAGCTTTCTTT. It encodes CSVANRDSSLEAFF.

The chain recombines TRBV9 with TRBJ1-1, with D unclear. Germline V gene lookup returns CDR1 SGDLS and CDR2 YYNGEE. Trimming cost V 3 bases and J 4 bases, with 10 bases left between them. This CDR3 has 13 amino acids. DNA for the CDR3: TGTGCCAGCAGCGCCTCTCCTGGCACTGAAGCTTTCTTT. It specifies CASSASPGTEAFF.

This clone was found a few times. This rearrangement joins TRBV5-1 to TRBJ2-7; D perhaps matches TRBD2 (7 bases). Trimming cost V 1 base and J 5 bases, with 10 bases left between them. The CDR3 sequence is 13 residues long. Germline V gene data show CDR1 as SGHRS and CDR2 as YFSETQ. This CDR3 reads CASSLRGADEQYF. For the CDR3, the DNA is TGCGCCAGCAGCTTGCGGGGGGCGGACGAGCAGTACTTC.

This clone came up a few times. The chain carries TRBV29-1 and TRBJ2-1; 12 bases fit TRBD1. Per germline, CDR1 SQVTM and CDR2 ANQGSEA. Germline trimming cut 0 bases from V and 5 bases from J; bases unmatched to any gene: 5. The CDR3 is 16 residues long. CDR3 amino acids: CSVEDPGQGADNEQFF. The DNA for the CDR3 is TGCAGCGTTGAAGATCCGGGACAGGGGGCAGACAATGAGCAGTTCTTC.

The gene calls are TRBV27 and TRBJ2-7; D may be TRBD2 (5 bases). With 5 bases removed from V and 4 bases from J, the gap between germline ends came to 18 bases. The CDR3 length is 15 residues. CDR1 MNHEY and CDR2 SMNVEV come from the germline V gene (reference sequence). This chain's CDR3 is CASSPREARRYEQYF. Here the CDR3 DNA reads TGTGCCAGCAGTCCCCGGGAAGCTAGGAGATACGAGCAGTACTTC.

V and J are TRBV19 and TRBJ2-7; tentatively, D is TRBD2 (5 bases). V was pared by 4 bases and J by 0 bases, with 16 bases between. CDR1 and CDR2 (germline): LNHDA, SQIVND (reference sequence). This CDR3 comprises 16 residues. The CDR3 is CASSKRSQRSSYEQYF. CDR3 DNA sequence: TGTGCCAGTAGTAAACGGTCCCAGCGGAGCTCCTACGAGCAGTACTTC.

The chain recombines TRBV5-1 with TRBJ1-1; D is perhaps TRBD1 (5 bases). Germline V gene data show CDR1 as SGHRS and CDR2 as YFSETQ. There are 14 residues in the CDR3. The germline V and J ends were trimmed by 4 bases and 1 base, with 11 bases remaining between them. CDR3: CASSGMTANTEAFF. The CDR3 nucleotides read TGCGCCAGCAGCGGGATGACAGCGAACACTGAAGCTTTCTTT.

This rearrangement joins TRBV15 to TRBJ2-7; no definite D call. The germline V and J ends were trimmed by 0 bases and 0 bases, with 15 bases remaining between them. Germline lookup yields CDR1 LNHNV and CDR2 YYDKDF (reference sequence). The CDR3 consists of 17 residues. The CDR3 region has the DNA TGTGCCACCAGCAGAGATCATAACAGTCTGAACTCCTACGAGCAGTACTTC. This encodes CATSRDHNSLNSYEQYF.

In the case of this clone: This may come from a read error, since a much larger clone is one base off. The same CDR3 arises from other DNA sequences in this sample as well. The V gene is TRBV30, the J gene TRBJ2-7; D not resolved. The CDR3 has 14 amino acids. CDR1 and CDR2 from the germline V gene are GTSNPN and SVGIG (reference sequence). V shed 0 bases and J shed 2 bases, with 11 bases lying between them. The CDR3 DNA follows: TGTGCCTGGAGTGTGCGGCTAGTCGCCTACGAGCAGTACTTC. Its translation: CAWSVRLVAYEQYF.

Notes on this clone: This CDR3 is also generated by other DNA sequences in the sample. V is TRBV2 and J is TRBJ2-5; D remains unclear. This CDR3 region has 13 residues. The V end was cut by 4 bases, the J end by 2 bases, with 8 bases between. Germline V lookup: CDR1 SNHLY, CDR2 FYNNEI. CDR3 sequence (DNA): TGTGCCAGCAGTGTAGAGCAGCAAGAGACCCAGTACTTC. Translation: CASSVEQQETQYF.

Only a few counts were recorded for this clone. This sequence joins TRBV7-8 and TRBJ2-7; D is possibly TRBD1 (5 bases). Trimming took off 1 base at V and 4 bases at J, with 11 bases between the two ends. Germline V lookup: CDR1 SGHVS, CDR2 FQNEAQ. The CDR3 is 14 residues long. CDR3 amino acids: CASSLGGARYEQYF. The CDR3, as DNA: TGTGCCAGCAGCTTAGGGGGCGCACGGTACGAGCAGTACTTC. The variable domain in full, with the rest retrieved from reference TRBV7-8 and TRBJ2-7, is GAGVSQSPRYKVAKRGQDVALRCDPISGHVSLFWYQQALGQGPEFLTYFQNEAQLDKSGLPSDRFFAERPEGSVSTLKIQRTQQEDSAVYLCASSLGGARYEQYFGPGTRLTVT.

V usage is TRBV7-9 and J usage is TRBJ2-6, with a weak D call TRBD2 (5 bases). The CDR3 covers 18 residues. Deletions cut 5 bases from V and 0 bases from J, with 17 bases between. Germline loops: CDR1 SEHNR, CDR2 FQNEAQ (reference sequence). CDR3 sequence reads: CASSPLRTAYSGANVLTF. CDR3 nucleotide sequence: TGTGCCAGCAGCCCCCTGCGGACTGCCTACTCTGGGGCCAACGTCCTGACTTTC.

Details on this clone: This may arise from a read error, as a much more abundant clone is one base away. This sample also contains other DNA sequences that code for the same CDR3. The chain uses TRBV29-1 and TRBJ2-7, with a possible D match to TRBD2 (5 bases). Germline CDR1 SQVTM, CDR2 ANQGSEA. This CDR3 has 13 amino acids. CDR3 sequence (DNA): TGCAGTGTTGATGTGCCGGGAACCTACGAGCAGTACTTC. Translated: CSVDVPGTYEQYF.

The chain links TRBV27 to TRBJ1-1, with TRBD1 matching over 7 bases. V lost 4 bases and J lost 2; bases outside the gene matches: 4. This CDR3 contains 14 residues. The germline CDR1 and CDR2 sequences are MNHEY and SMNVEV (reference sequence). The CDR3 here is CASSSRDSNTEAFF. CDR3 DNA: TGTGCCAGCAGTTCTCGGGACAGTAACACTGAAGCTTTCTTT.

The CDR3 reads CASSRDRQTPAGELFF. As DNA, the CDR3 is TGTGCCAGCAGTCGGGACAGGCAAACGCCCGCCGGGGAGCTGTTTTTT. The rearrangement links TRBV6-6 to TRBJ2-2; 8 bases are a match to TRBD1. Germline CDR1 MNHNY, CDR2 SVGAGI (reference sequence). The CDR3 has 16 residues. V gave up 5 bases and J gave up 6 bases; unmatched junction bases: 11.